There are a few counts of the clone carrying this T cell receptor (beta chain). Its antigen is not identified. CDR1 LGHNT and CDR2 FRNRAP come from the germline V gene. CDR3 length: 14 amino acids. The V end was cut by 1 base, the J end by 5 bases, with 12 bases between. This sample is drawn from a study of Graves' ophthalmopathy and Graves' hyperthyroidism. Study at large: Stable hyperthyroidism meant no ophthalmopathy within 18 months of follow-up.

Recruitment covered hyperthyroidism patients aged 18 to 65 whose new diagnosis was of under 2 months' duration. The diagnosis combined clinical symptoms, thyroxine, TRAb, thyroid ultrasound and orbital computed tomography scans. Broader study findings: Also, most clonotypes expanded in the thyroid above 0.001 frequency appeared in blood.

The TCR beta CDR3 regions underwent amplification from RNA transcripts. First-round RT-PCR with HTBI primers preceded a second-round multiplex PCR. One entry per CDR3 protein, called by TCRdb with MiXCR from the multiplex PCR reads. The sample holds 500,000 to 600,000 distinct CDR3 sequences; approximately 35% are singletons and the top ten take about 4%. Source material: peripheral blood or thyroid tissue (not recorded which). V and J are TRBV12-5 and TRBJ2-7; D possibly corresponds to TRBD1 (5 bases). This TCR was sampled from an adult man with Graves' hyperthyroidism. The CDR3 DNA sequence: TGTGCTAGTGGTTTGGGACAGAGTCGCGACGAGCAGTACTTC. This encodes CASGLGQSRDEQYF.